This paragraph reports one TCR beta chain. Sequencing ends 3 residues short of the CDR3 end; the germline J gene provides the rest. Profiling relied on immunoSEQ multiplex PCR, and the TCRdb table lists in-frame clones only, not all of them. This sample comprises tens of thousands of clones, none seen once only. This specimen belongs to a study of T cell clonality in common variable immunodeficiency. The CDR3 runs 13 residues. V lost 6 bases and J lost 5; bases outside the gene matches: 3. Germline loops: CDR1 KGHSH, CDR2 LQKENI. Material: peripheral blood mononuclear cells. This TCR was sampled from a person between 18 and 69 years old in good health. The chain carries TRBV18 and TRBJ2-1, with 8 bases identical to TRBD2. CDR3 amino acids: CASSSGRDNEQFF. The DNA read from the CDR3 is TGTGCCAGCTCCAGCGGGAGAGACAATGAG.